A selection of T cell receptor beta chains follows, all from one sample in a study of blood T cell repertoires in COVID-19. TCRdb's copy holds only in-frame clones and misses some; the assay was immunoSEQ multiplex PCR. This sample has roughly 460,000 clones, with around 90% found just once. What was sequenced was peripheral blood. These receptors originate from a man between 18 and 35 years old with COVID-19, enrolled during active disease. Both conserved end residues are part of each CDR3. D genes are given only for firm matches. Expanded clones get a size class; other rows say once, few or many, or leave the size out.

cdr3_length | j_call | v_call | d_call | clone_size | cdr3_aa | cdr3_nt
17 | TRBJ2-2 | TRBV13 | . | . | CASSPPGGRYNPGELFF | TGTGCCAGCAGCCCGCCCGGAGGGCGTTATAACCCCGGGGAGCTGTTTTTT
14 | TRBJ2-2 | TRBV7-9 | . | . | CASRQQGGTGELFF | TGTGCCAGCAGACAACAGGGTGGAACCGGGGAGCTGTTTTTT
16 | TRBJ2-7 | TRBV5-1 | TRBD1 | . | CASSYRTGQGGYEQYF | TGCGCCAGCAGCTACAGAACGGGACAGGGGGGTTACGAGCAGTACTTC
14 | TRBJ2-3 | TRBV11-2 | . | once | CASSFTSGTDTQYF | TGTGCCAGCAGCTTCACCAGCGGCACAGATACGCAGTATTTT
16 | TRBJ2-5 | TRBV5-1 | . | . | CASSSTGYRVKETQYF | TGCGCCAGCAGCTCTACAGGGTATAGAGTTAAAGAGACCCAGTACTTC
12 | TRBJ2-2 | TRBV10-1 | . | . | CASSGVSGELFF | TGCGCCAGCAGTGGAGTTTCCGGGGAGCTGTTTTTT
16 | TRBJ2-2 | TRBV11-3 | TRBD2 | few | CASSLLRGGITGELFF | TGTGCCAGCAGCTTACTCCGGGGGGGCATCACCGGGGAGCTGTTTTTT
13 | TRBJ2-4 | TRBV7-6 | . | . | CASSLTSRDIQYF | TGTGCCAGCAGCCTGACTAGTAGGGACATTCAGTACTTC
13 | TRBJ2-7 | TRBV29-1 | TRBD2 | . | CSVGTLADREQYF | TGCAGCGTTGGAACTCTAGCGGACCGCGAGCAGTACTTC
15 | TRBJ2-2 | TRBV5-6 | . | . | CASSLTGRNTGELFF | TGTGCCAGCAGCTTAACAGGGCGGAACACCGGGGAGCTGTTTTTT
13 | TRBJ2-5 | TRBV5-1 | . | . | CASSFPDRETQYF | TGCGCCAGCAGCTTCCCCGACAGGGAGACCCAGTACTTC
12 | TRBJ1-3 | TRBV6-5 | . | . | CASGYPRNTIYF | TGTGCCAGCGGTTACCCGAGGAACACCATATATTTT
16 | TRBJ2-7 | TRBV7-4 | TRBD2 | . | CASSTLAGGATAEQYF | TGTGCCAGCAGCACTTTAGCGGGAGGGGCTACGGCCGAGCAGTACTTC
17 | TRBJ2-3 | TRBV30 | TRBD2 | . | CAWPLAGGPRDTDTQYF | TGTGCCTGGCCCCTAGCGGGAGGGCCAAGAGACACAGATACGCAGTATTTT
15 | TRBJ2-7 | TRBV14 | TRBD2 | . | CASSQGSAGRREQYF | TGTGCCAGCAGCCAAGGGTCAGCGGGGCGGAGGGAGCAGTACTTC
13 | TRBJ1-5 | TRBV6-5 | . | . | CASTGTTNQPQHF | TGTGCCAGCACCGGGACAACAAATCAGCCCCAGCATTTT
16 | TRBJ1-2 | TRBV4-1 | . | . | CASSLTGQASNYGYTF | TGCGCCAGCAGCCTCACCGGCCAGGCTTCTAACTATGGCTACACCTTC
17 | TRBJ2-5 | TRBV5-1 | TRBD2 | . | CASSLVGSGGLGETQYF | TGCGCCAGCAGCTTGGTGGGTAGCGGGGGGCTAGGAGAGACCCAGTACTTC
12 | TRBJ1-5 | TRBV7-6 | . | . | CASSSSGGPQHF | TGTGCCAGCAGCTCCTCTGGCGGACCCCAGCATTTT
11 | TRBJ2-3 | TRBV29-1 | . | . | CRVDVTDTQYF | TGCAGGGTAGATGTTACAGATACGCAGTATTTT
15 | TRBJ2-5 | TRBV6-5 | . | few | CASSQWTADQETQYF | TGTGCCAGCAGTCAATGGACAGCAGACCAAGAGACCCAGTACTTC
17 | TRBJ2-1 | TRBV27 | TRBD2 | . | CASSLEGLAGVWNEQFF | TGTGCCAGCAGTTTAGAAGGACTAGCGGGAGTTTGGAATGAGCAGTTCTTC
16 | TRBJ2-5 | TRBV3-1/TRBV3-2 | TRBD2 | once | CASSPVRTSGGETQYF | TGTGCCAGCAGCCCCGTCAGGACTAGCGGGGGAGAGACCCAGTACTTC
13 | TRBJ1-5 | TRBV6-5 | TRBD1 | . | CASSYTPGGAQHF | TGTGCCAGCAGTTACACCCCAGGGGGCGCCCAGCATTTT
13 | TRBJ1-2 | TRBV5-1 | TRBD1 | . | CASSSGQGYGYTF | TGCGCCAGCAGCTCGGGACAGGGTTATGGCTACACCTTC
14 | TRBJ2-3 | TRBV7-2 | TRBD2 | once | CASSVGGSTDTQYF | TGTGCCAGCAGCGTCGGGGGGAGCACAGATACGCAGTATTTT
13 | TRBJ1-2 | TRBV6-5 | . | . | CASSLTGNYGYTF | TGTGCCAGCAGCTTAACAGGGAACTATGGCTACACCTTC
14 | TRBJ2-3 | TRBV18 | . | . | CASSPFEGTDTQYF | TGTGCCAGCTCACCGTTTGAGGGCACAGATACGCAGTATTTT
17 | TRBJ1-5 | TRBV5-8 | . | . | CASSSLGPGGRNQPQHF | TGTGCCAGCAGCTCTCTGGGACCCGGGGGGCGCAATCAGCCCCAGCATTTT
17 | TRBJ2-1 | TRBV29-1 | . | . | CSVEAVTGISSYNEQFF | TGCAGCGTTGAAGCTGTGACAGGTATTAGCTCCTACAATGAGCAGTTCTTC
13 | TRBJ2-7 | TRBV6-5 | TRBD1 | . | CASSWDRFYEQYF | TGTGCCAGCAGTTGGGACAGATTCTACGAGCAGTACTTC
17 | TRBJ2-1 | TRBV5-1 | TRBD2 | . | CASSSSGRPPSYNEQFF | TGCGCCAGCAGCTCTAGCGGGAGGCCCCCCTCCTACAATGAGCAGTTCTTC
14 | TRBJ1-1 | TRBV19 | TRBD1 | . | CASSIRGLNTEAFF | TGTGCCAGTAGTATCAGGGGGTTGAACACTGAAGCTTTCTTT
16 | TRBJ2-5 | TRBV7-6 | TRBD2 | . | CASSLQPTGTTMTQYF | TGTGCCAGCAGCCTCCAACCAACCGGGACTACCATGACCCAGTACTTC
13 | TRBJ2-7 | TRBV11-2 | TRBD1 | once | CASSGTGFYEQYF | TGTGCCAGCAGCGGGACAGGTTTCTACGAGCAGTACTTC
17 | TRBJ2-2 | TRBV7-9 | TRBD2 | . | CASTGGLAGVRAGELFF | TGTGCCAGCACCGGTGGACTAGCGGGAGTTCGCGCCGGGGAGCTGTTTTTT
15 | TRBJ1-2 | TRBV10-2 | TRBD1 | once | CASSPGQGANYGYTF | TGCGCCAGCAGTCCGGGACAGGGGGCTAACTATGGCTACACCTTC
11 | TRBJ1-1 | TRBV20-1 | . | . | CSASSGFMAFF | TGCAGTGCTAGTTCGGGGTTCATGGCTTTCTTT
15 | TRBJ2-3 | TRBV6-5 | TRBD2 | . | CASTKRLAGVDTQYF | TGTGCCAGCACCAAAAGACTAGCGGGAGTAGATACGCAGTATTTT
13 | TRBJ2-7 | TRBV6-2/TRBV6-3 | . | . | CASSLAWQGEQYF | TGTGCCAGCAGTTTAGCCTGGCAGGGCGAGCAGTACTTC
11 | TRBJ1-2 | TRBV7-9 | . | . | CASSPRVGYTF | TGTGCCAGCAGCCCCCGGGTTGGCTACACCTTC
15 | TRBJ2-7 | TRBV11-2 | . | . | CASSLEGPRWYEQYF | TGTGCCAGCAGCTTGGAGGGGCCACGTTGGTACGAGCAGTACTTC
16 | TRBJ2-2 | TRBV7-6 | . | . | CASSPRGYPGDGELFF | TGTGCCAGCAGCCCCCGCGGGTACCCGGGTGACGGGGAGCTGTTTTTT
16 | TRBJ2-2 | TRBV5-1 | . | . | CASSSPRGSGTGELFF | TGCGCCAGCAGCTCCCCCAGGGGATCGGGCACCGGGGAGCTGTTTTTT
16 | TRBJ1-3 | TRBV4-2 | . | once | CASSQELGGAGNTIYF | TGTGCCAGCAGCCAAGAATTGGGGGGGGCTGGAAACACCATATATTTT
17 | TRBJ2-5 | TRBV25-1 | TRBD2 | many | CASSGPPLWRGQETQYF | TGTGCCAGCAGTGGTCCCCCTCTATGGCGGGGGCAAGAGACCCAGTACTTC
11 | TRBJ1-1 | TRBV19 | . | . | CASSIGTEAFF | TGTGCCAGTAGTATCGGGACTGAAGCTTTCTTT
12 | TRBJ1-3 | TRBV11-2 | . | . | CASSFQENTIYF | TGTGCCAGCAGCTTTCAGGAAAACACCATATATTTT
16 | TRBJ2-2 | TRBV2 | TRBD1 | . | CASSKIGTDNTGELFF | TGTGCCAGCAGTAAAATCGGGACAGATAACACCGGGGAGCTGTTTTTT
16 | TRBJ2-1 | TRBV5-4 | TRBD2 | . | CASSRKTSGANNEQFF | TGTGCCAGCAGCCGTAAGACTAGCGGGGCTAATAATGAGCAGTTCTTC
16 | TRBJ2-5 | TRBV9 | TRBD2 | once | CASSVGVAGVQETQYF | TGTGCCAGCAGCGTAGGAGTAGCGGGGGTCCAAGAGACCCAGTACTTC
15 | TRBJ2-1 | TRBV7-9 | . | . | CASTPAESSYNEQFF | TGTGCCAGCACCCCAGCGGAAAGCTCCTACAATGAGCAGTTCTTC
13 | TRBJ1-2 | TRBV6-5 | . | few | CASSYDGDRGYTF | TGTGCCAGCAGTTACGACGGGGATAGGGGCTACACCTTC
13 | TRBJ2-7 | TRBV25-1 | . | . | CASRTEPGYEQYF | TGTGCCAGCAGAACAGAGCCTGGCTACGAGCAGTACTTC
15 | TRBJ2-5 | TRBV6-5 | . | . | CASSSSQAVQETQYF | TGTGCCAGCAGTTCCTCGCAAGCGGTACAAGAGACCCAGTACTTC